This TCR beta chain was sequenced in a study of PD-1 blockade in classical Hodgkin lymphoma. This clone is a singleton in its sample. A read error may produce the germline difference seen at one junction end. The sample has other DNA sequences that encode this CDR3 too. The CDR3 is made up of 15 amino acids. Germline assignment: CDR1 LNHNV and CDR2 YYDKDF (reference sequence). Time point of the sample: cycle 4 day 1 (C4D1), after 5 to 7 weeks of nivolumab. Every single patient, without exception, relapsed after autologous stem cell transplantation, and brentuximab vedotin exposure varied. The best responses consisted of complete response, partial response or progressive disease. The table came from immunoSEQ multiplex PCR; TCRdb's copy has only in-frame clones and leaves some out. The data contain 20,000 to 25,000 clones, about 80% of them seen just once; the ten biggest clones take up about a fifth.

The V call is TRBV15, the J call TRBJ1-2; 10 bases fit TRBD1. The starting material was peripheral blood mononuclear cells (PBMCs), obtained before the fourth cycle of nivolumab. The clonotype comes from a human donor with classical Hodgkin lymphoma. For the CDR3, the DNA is TGTGCTACCAGCGGAAGGGACAGGGGAGACTATGGCTACACCTTC. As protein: CATSGRDRGDYGYTF.